This T cell receptor (beta chain) stems from a study of blood T cell repertoires in COVID-19. In the authors' methods: Counts of nucleated cells, estimated from reference gene primer amplification, were obtained. Libraries were prepared by immunoSEQ multiplex PCR; TCRdb keeps only in-frame clonotypes and omits some of them. That table supplies the V and J calls and clone size; D and trimming were determined from the DNA. The sample holds roughly 280,000 clones; around 87% are singletons and the top ten take approximately 5.1%. CDR3 size: 15 residues. Germline V gene sequence: CDR1 KGHDR, CDR2 SFDVKD. Trimming left V 4 bases short and J 4 bases short, with 13 bases between. Worth noting for this clone: The sample holds other DNA sequences that translate to the same CDR3.

Seattle enrolled patients during active infection and tracked them longitudinally. Sample: peripheral blood. This chain uses TRBV24-1 with TRBJ1-5; D is possibly TRBD1 (6 bases). The clonotype originates from a woman aged 60-75 years with COVID-19, enrolled during active disease. CDR3 region: CATSDPGQLNQPQHF. CDR3 DNA: TGTGCCACCAGTGACCCTGGACAGCTTAATCAGCCCCAGCATTTT.